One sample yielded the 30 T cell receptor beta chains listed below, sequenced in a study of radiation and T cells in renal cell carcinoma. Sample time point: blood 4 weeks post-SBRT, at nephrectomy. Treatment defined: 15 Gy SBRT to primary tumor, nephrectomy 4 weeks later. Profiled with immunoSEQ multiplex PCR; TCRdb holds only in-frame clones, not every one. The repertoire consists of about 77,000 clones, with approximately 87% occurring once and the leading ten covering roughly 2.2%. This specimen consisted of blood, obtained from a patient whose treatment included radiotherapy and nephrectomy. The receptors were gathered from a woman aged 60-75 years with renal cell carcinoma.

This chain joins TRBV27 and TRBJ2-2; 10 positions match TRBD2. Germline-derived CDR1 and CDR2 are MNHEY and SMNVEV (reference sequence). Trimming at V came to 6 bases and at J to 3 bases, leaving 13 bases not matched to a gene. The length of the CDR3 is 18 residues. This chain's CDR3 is CASSRAASGGSYTGELFF. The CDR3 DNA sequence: TGTGCCAGCAGCCGAGCGGCTAGCGGGGGCTCCTACACCGGGGAGCTGTTTTTT.

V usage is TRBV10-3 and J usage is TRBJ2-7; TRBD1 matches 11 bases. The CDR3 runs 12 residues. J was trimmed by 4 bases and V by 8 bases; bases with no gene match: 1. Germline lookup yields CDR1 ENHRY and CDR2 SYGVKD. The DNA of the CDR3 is TGTGCCATCGGGACAGGGGGATACGAGCAGTACTTC. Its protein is CAIGTGGYEQYF.

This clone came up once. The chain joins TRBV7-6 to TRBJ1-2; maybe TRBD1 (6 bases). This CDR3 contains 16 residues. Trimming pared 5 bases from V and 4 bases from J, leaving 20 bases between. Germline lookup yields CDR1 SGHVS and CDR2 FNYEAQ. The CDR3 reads CASSPLGGARGYGYTF. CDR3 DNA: TGTGCCAGCAGCCCTCTAGGGGGGGCGCGTGGCTATGGCTACACCTTC.

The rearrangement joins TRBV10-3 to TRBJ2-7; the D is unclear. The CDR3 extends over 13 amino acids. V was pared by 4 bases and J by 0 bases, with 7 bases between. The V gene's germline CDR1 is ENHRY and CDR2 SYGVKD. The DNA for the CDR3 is TGTGCCATCAGTGGGCGGAGCTCCTACGAGCAGTACTTC. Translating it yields CAISGRSSYEQYF.

The CDR3 loop is CASSSGLAGEQFF. Here the CDR3 DNA reads TGTGCCAGCAGCTCAGGACTAGCGGGGGAGCAGTTCTTC. The chain carries TRBV5-6 and TRBJ2-6, with 12 bases identical to TRBD2. Judging by the DNA end, TRBJ2-1 fits better; the J call may be wrong. This CDR3 spans 13 amino acids. Germline CDR1 SGHDT, CDR2 YYEEEE.

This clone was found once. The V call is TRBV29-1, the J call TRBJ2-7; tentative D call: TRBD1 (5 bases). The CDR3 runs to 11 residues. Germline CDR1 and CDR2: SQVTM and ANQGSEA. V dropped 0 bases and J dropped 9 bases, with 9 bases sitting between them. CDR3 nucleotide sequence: TGCAGCGTTGAAGATAGGGGATTGCAGTACTTC. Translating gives CSVEDRGLQYF.

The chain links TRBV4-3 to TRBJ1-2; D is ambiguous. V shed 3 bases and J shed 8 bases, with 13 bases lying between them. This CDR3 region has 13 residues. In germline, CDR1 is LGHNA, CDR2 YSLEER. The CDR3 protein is CASSQRIQPGYTF. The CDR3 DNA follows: TGCGCCAGCAGCCAGCGCATTCAGCCCGGCTACACCTTC.

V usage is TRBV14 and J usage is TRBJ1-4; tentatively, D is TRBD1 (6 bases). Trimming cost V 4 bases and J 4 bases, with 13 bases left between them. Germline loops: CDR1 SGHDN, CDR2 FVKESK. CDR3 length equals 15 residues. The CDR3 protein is CASSPAPGDNEKLFF. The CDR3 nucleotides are TGTGCCAGCAGCCCAGCCCCAGGGGATAATGAAAAACTGTTTTTT.

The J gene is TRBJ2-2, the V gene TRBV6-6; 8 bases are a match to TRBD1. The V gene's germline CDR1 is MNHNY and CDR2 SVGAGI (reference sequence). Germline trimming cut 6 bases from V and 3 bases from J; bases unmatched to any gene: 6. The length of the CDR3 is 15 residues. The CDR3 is CASRMDRDYTGELFF. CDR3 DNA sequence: TGTGCCAGCAGAATGGACAGGGATTACACCGGGGAGCTGTTTTTT.

CDR3 coding DNA: TGTGCCAGCAGTTCCCGGGAGGCTTCAAGCGAGCAGTACTTC. It translates to CASSSREASSEQYF. The V call is TRBV6-6, the J call TRBJ2-7; 7 positions match TRBD2. The CDR3 sequence is 14 residues long. With V trimmed by 4 bases and J by 6 bases, 9 bases remained unmatched. Germline V gene data show CDR1 as MNHNY and CDR2 as SVGAGI (reference sequence).

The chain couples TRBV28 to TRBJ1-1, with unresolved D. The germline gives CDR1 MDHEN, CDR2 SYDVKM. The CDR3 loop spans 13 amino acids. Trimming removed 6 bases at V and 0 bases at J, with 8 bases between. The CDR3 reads CASSPIMNTEAFF. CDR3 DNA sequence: TGTGCCAGCAGCCCGATCATGAACACTGAAGCTTTCTTT. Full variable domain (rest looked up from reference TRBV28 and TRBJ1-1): DVKVTQSSRYLVKRTGEKVFLECVQDMDHENMFWYRQDPGLGLRLIYFSYDVKMKEKGDIPEGYSVSREKKERFSLILESASTNQTSMYLCASSPIMNTEAFFGQGTRLTVV.

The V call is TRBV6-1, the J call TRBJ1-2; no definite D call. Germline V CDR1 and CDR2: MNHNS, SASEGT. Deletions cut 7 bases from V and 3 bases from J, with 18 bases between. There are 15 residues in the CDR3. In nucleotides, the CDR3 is TGTGCCAGCACCCCGAGCCGGGGAAATTACTATGGCTACACCTTC. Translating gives CASTPSRGNYYGYTF.

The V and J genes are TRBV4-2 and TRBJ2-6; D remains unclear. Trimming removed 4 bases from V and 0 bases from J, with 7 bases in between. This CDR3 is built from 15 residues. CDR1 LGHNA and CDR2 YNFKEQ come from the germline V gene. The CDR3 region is CASSLDGSGANVLTF. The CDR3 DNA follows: TGTGCCAGCAGCCTCGACGGCTCTGGGGCCAACGTCCTGACTTTC.

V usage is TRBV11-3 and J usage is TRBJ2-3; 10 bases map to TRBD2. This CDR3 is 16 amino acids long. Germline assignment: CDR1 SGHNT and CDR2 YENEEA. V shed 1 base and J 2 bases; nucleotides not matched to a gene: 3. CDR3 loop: CASSLGAGGATDTQYF. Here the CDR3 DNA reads TGTGCCAGCAGCTTAGGAGCGGGAGGGGCCACAGATACGCAGTATTTT.

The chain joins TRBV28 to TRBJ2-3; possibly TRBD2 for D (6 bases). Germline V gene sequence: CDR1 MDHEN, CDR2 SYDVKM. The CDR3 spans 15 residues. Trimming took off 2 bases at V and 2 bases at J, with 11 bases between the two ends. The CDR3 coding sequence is TGTGCCAGCAGTTTACCGGGACTGTACACAGATACGCAGTATTTT. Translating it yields CASSLPGLYTDTQYF.

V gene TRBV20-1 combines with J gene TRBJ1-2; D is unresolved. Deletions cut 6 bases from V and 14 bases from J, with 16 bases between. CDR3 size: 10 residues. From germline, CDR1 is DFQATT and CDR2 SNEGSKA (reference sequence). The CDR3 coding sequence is TGCAGTGCCTCGACGGACCTGAGGACCTTC. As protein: CSASTDLRTF.

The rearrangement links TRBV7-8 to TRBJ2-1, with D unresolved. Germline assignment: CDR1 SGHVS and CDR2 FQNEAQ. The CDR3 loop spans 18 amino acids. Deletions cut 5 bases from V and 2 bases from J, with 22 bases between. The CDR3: CASSPQSVAEPTYNEQFF. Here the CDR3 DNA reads TGTGCCAGCAGCCCCCAATCTGTCGCTGAGCCGACCTACAATGAGCAGTTCTTC. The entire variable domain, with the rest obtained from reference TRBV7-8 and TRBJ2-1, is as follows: GAGVSQSPRYKVAKRGQDVALRCDPISGHVSLFWYQQALGQGPEFLTYFQNEAQLDKSGLPSDRFFAERPEGSVSTLKIQRTQQEDSAVYLCASSPQSVAEPTYNEQFFGPGTRLTVL.

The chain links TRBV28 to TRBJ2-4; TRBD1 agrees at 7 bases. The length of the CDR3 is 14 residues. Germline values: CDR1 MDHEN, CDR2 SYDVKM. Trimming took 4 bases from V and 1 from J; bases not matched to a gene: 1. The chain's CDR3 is CASSSGQAKNIQYF. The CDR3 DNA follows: TGTGCCAGCAGTTCGGGACAGGCCAAAAACATTCAGTACTTC.

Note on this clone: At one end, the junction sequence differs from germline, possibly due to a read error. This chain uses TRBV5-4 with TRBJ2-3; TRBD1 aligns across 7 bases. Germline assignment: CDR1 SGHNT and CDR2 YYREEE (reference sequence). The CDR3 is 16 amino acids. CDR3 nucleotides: TGTGCCAGCAGCGATTACAGGGGCCGCTCCACAGATACGCGGTATTTT. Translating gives CASSDYRGRSTDTRYF.

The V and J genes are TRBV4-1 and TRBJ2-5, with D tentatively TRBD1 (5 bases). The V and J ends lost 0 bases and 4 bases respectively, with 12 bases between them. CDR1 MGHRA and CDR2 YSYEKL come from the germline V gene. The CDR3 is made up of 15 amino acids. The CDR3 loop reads CASSQEGQGRETQYF. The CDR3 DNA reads TGCGCCAGCAGCCAAGAAGGTCAGGGAAGAGAGACCCAGTACTTC.

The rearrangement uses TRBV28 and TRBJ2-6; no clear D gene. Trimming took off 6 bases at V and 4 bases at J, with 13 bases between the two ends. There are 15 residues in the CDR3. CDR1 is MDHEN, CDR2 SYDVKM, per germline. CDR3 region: CASRPQNVGANVLTF. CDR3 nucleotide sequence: TGTGCCAGCAGACCTCAGAATGTGGGGGCCAACGTCCTGACTTTC.

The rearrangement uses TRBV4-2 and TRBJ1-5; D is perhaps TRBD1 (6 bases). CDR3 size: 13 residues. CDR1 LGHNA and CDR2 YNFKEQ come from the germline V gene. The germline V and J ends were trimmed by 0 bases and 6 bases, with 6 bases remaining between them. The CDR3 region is CASSQEGGQPQHF. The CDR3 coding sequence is TGTGCCAGCAGCCAAGAAGGGGGTCAGCCCCAGCATTTT.

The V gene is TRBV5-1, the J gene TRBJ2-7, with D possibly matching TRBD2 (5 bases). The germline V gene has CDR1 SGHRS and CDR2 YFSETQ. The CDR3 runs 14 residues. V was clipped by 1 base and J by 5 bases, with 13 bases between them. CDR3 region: CASSLYMDLNEQYF. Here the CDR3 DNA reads TGCGCCAGCAGCTTGTATATGGACTTGAACGAGCAGTACTTC. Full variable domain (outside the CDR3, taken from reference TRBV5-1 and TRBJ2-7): KAGVTQTPRYLIKTRGQQVTLSCSPISGHRSVSWYQQTPGQGLQFLFEYFSETQRNKGNFPGRFSGRQFSNSRSEMNVSTLELGDSALYLCASSLYMDLNEQYFGPGTRLTVT.

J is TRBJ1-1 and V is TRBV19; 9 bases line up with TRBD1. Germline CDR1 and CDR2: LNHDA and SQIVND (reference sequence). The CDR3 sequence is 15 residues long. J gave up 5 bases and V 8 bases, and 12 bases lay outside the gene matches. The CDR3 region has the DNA TGTGCCAGTGAGGACAGGGGACGTTTTTGGACTGAAGCTTTCTTT. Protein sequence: CASEDRGRFWTEAFF.

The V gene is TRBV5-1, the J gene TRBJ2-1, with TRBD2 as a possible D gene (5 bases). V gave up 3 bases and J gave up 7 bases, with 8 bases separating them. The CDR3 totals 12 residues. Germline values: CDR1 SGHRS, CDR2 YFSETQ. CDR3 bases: TGCGCCAGCAGCTCGGGATTTAATGAGCAGTTCTTC. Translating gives CASSSGFNEQFF.

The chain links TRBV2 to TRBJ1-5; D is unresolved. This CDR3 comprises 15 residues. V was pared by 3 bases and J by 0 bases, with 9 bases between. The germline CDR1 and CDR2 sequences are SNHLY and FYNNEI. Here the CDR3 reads CASSDMGYSNQPQHF. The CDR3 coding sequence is TGTGCCAGCAGTGATATGGGGTATAGCAATCAGCCCCAGCATTTT.

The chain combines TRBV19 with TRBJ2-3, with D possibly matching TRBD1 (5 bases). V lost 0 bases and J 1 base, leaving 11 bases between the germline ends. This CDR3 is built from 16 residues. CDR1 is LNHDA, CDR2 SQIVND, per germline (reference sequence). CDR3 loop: CASSIEQDIGTDTQYF. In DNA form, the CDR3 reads TGTGCCAGTAGTATAGAACAGGATATTGGCACAGATACGCAGTATTTT.

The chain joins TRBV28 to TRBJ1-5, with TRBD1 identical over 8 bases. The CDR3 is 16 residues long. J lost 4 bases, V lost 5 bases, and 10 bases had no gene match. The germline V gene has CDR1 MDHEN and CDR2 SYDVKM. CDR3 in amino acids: CASSPRTGQRNQPQHF. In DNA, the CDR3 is TGTGCCAGCAGTCCCAGGACAGGGCAAAGAAATCAGCCCCAGCATTTT.

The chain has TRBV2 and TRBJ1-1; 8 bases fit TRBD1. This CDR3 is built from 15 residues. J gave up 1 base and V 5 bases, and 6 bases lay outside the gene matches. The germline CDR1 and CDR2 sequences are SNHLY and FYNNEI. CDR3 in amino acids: CASSSDRAWNTEAFF. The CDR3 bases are TGTGCCAGCAGTTCGGACAGGGCCTGGAACACTGAAGCTTTCTTT.

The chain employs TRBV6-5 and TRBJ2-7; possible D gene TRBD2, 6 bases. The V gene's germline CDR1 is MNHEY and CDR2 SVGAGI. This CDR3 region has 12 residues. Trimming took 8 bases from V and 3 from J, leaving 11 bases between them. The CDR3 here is CASGPRGYEQYF. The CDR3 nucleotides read TGTGCCAGCGGACCGCGGGGCTACGAGCAGTACTTC.